Listed below are T cell receptor beta chains from one sample, sequenced in a study of persistence of HIV-infected CD4 T cells. These receptors are not linked to any known antigen. TCRdb keeps only in-frame clones here, not all; method: immunoSEQ multiplex PCR. Of some 39,000 clones listed, around 83% are singletons. Source: cultured CD4+ T cells from PBMCs, taken from a patient who received antiretroviral therapy. The receptors stem from an adult with HIV. The donor label of this sample is uncertain. CDR3s leave out the opening cysteine and the closing phenylalanine or tryptophan. A D gene is named only where the DNA matches it firmly. Clone size is shown for a subset of rows, as once, few, many or a class of expanded clone.

len	v_gene	d_gene	j_gene	abundance	CDR3aa
13	TRBV7-9	TRBD1	TRBJ1-1	-	ASSSTDRGKTEAF
15	TRBV27	-	TRBJ1-1	-	ASSLTPKGLLGTEAF
14	TRBV7-3	TRBD2	TRBJ2-3	-	ASSELAGAGGDTQY
13	TRBV9	TRBD1	TRBJ2-5	-	ASSVGVGGVETQY
14	TRBV2	TRBD2	TRBJ2-5	-	ASSEGLAGGPETQY
13	TRBV6-5	-	TRBJ1-1	-	ASRGTRRVETEAF
13	TRBV2	-	TRBJ1-2	-	ASRLTGPTLDGYT
10	TRBV12-3/TRBV12-4	-	TRBJ1-1	-	ASSSDNTEAF
15	TRBV30	-	TRBJ2-3	-	AWSVPTSWGSPDTQY
11	TRBV7-2	-	TRBJ1-2	once	ASSLVSGNGYT
15	TRBV7-3	TRBD1	TRBJ1-3	-	ASSRSGQGSTGNTIY
11	TRBV29-1	-	TRBJ1-5	-	SVGPGFYQPQH
12	TRBV27	-	TRBJ2-2	-	ASSRQTNTGELF
13	TRBV7-3	-	TRBJ1-2	-	ASSLTASPSYGYT
14	TRBV5-6	-	TRBJ1-2	-	ASSLFVFGTPTGYT
13	TRBV6-1	TRBD2	TRBJ2-1	-	ASSELAGNYNEQF
12	TRBV29-1	TRBD1	TRBJ2-3	few	SAASDRDTDTQY
13	TRBV4-2	TRBD1	TRBJ1-1	few	ASSQEAAGGTEAF
10	TRBV2	-	TRBJ2-1	-	ASSVGPQEQF
9	TRBV20-1	-	TRBJ1-2	-	SALTGYGYT
15	TRBV4-1	TRBD1	TRBJ1-2	-	ASSQGRGTGSNYGYT
12	TRBV6-5	-	TRBJ2-2	-	ATRDGSNTGELF
11	TRBV10-1	-	TRBJ2-3	-	ASSDPGTDTQY
12	TRBV5-4	TRBD1	TRBJ1-1	-	ASSFGTENTEAF
18	TRBV4-1	TRBD1	TRBJ2-6	-	ASSQAGQGGFRSGANVLT
11	TRBV21-1	-	TRBJ2-2	-	ASSKEKAGELF
16	TRBV6-4	TRBD1	TRBJ2-6	few	ASSRDRTSSSGANVLT
12	TRBV6-5	-	TRBJ1-4	-	ASSPETGGGKLF
14	TRBV7-2	TRBD2	TRBJ2-1	-	ASSYSGGPPYNEQF
13	TRBV5-1	-	TRBJ1-6	-	ASSRDGTSNSPLH
13	TRBV7-3	TRBD1	TRBJ2-5	-	ASSVTGGTGETQY
10	TRBV29-1	-	TRBJ1-2	-	SVELQGYGYT
14	TRBV11-3	TRBD1	TRBJ2-2	-	ASSLAGGPSTGELF
10	TRBV6-1	-	TRBJ1-2	-	ASSDGGDGYT
13	TRBV2	TRBD1	TRBJ1-1	-	ASGDRGRINTEAF
14	TRBV7-9	TRBD2	TRBJ2-3	-	ASSQGTSGVTDTQY
12	TRBV7-3	TRBD1	TRBJ1-1	few	ASSSHRGHTEAF
9	TRBV20-1	-	TRBJ1-1	once	SAQLGAEAF